Reported below is one T cell receptor (beta chain). Its antigen is as yet unknown. Sequenced by immunoSEQ multiplex PCR; TCRdb stores in-frame clones only, minus some. The sample has tens of thousands of clones, approximately 80% seen once. These data originate in a study of EBV T-cell therapy then PD-1 blockade in nasopharyngeal carcinoma. Treatment noted: AdE1-LMPpoly-expanded autologous EBV-specific T-cell therapy followed by anti-PD-1 nivolumab. The CDR3 consists of 13 residues. Germline V gene data show CDR1 as LGHDT and CDR2 as YNNKEL (reference sequence). Trimming removed 0 bases from V and 7 bases from J, with 10 bases in between.

The sample was CD8+ T cells from blood, taken at day -245 from a patient whose treatment included autologous EBV-specific T cells and nivolumab. The rearrangement joins TRBV3-1 (or the pseudogene TRBV3-2) to TRBJ2-7, with D tentatively TRBD1 or TRBD2 (5 bases each). This clonotype was sampled from a man aged 40-49 years with nasopharyngeal carcinoma. This CDR3 reads CASSQESREEQYF. The DNA for the CDR3 is TGTGCCAGCAGCCAAGAATCCAGGGAGGAGCAGTACTTC.